The 4 T cell receptor beta chains below come from one sample, sequenced in a study of blood T cell repertoires in COVID-19. Measured with immunoSEQ multiplex PCR; TCRdb has only the in-frame clones, and not every one. The table records 270,000 or so clones, around 86% of them present only once. Sequencing was done on a sample of peripheral blood. The receptors derive from a human donor in a cohort sampled during active COVID-19.

CDR3 in amino acids: CASSLRQEQETQYF. For the CDR3, the DNA is TGTGCCAGCAGCCTCCGACAGGAGCAAGAGACCCAGTACTTC. The chain is built from TRBV3-1 (or the pseudogene TRBV3-2) and TRBJ2-5; weak D call: TRBD1 (6 bases). This CDR3 has 14 amino acids. The germline CDR1 and CDR2 sequences are LGHDT and YNNKEL (reference sequence). Trimming cost V 4 bases and J 2 bases, with 11 bases left between them.

The V and J genes are TRBV3-1 (or the pseudogene TRBV3-2) and TRBJ2-2, with 14 bases identical to TRBD2. From germline, CDR1 is LGHDT and CDR2 YNNKEL (reference sequence). The CDR3 runs to 18 residues. V dropped 0 bases and J dropped 7; count of bases not matched to a gene: 7. CDR3 nucleotide sequence: TGTGCCAGCAGCCAAGATCTGACTAGCGGGAGGGCCGGCGGGGAGCTGTTTTTT. Translation gives CASSQDLTSGRAGGELFF.

This chain joins TRBV27 and TRBJ2-7; D may be TRBD2 (6 bases). The V end lost 8 bases, the J end lost 3 bases, and 14 bases lay between the germline ends. Germline CDR1 MNHEY, CDR2 SMNVEV (reference sequence). There are 13 residues in the CDR3. CDR3 sequence: CASSSDSGYEQYF. The CDR3 nucleotides are TGTGCCAGCTCGAGTGATAGCGGCTACGAGCAGTACTTC.

The V and J genes are TRBV5-4 and TRBJ2-3; D not resolved. The CDR3 runs to 13 residues. Trimming removed 0 bases at V and 6 bases at J, with 8 bases between. Looked up from germline, CDR1 is SGHNT and CDR2 is YYREEE (reference sequence). The CDR3 coding sequence is TGTGCCAGCAGCTTGGGATCGGAGGATACGCAGTATTTT. It encodes CASSLGSEDTQYF.